One sample yielded the 17 T cell receptor beta chains listed below, sequenced in a study of identical twins (dated by TCRdb to 2016 to 2018). The method behind the library was 5' RACE. Instrument on record: Illumina HiSeq 2000. Using fastp trimming at Q25 and MiXCR clonotype assembly, TCRdb reanalyzed the public sequencing data and kept in-frame beta chains. Every CDR3 protein is listed once, alongside the most common genes and DNA of its rows. The sample records some 1,600,000 distinct CDR3 sequences, less than 35% of which are singletons. Approximately 0.29% of the sample rests with the top ten. The sample consisted of cord blood. These receptors all stem from a newborn girl in good health.

This clonotype was observed a few times. The gene calls are TRBV5-4 and TRBJ2-4, with D unclear. CDR1 SGHNT and CDR2 YYREEE come from the germline V gene (reference sequence). Trimming took off 4 bases at V and 3 bases at J, with 8 bases between the two ends. The length of the CDR3 is 13 residues. In nucleotides, the CDR3 is TGTGCCAGCAGCCCTGGGGTCAAAAACATTCAGTACTTC. This codes for CASSPGVKNIQYF.

The genes are TRBV5-1 and TRBJ1-4; 8 bases are a match to TRBD1. Germline V gene sequence: CDR1 SGHRS, CDR2 YFSETQ. Trimming cost V 5 bases and J 3 bases; bases outside gene matches: 9. The CDR3 runs to 16 residues. The CDR3 region has the DNA TGCGCCAGCAGTTATCAGGGGGCGCAGGCTAATGAAAAACTGTTTTTT. This encodes CASSYQGAQANEKLFF.

This clonotype was counted a few times. V and J are TRBV19 and TRBJ2-1, with D tentatively TRBD1 or TRBD2 (5 bases each). The CDR3 runs 15 residues. V was trimmed by 7 bases and J by 1 base, leaving 14 bases between them. Germline values: CDR1 LNHDA, CDR2 SQIVND (reference sequence). The chain's CDR3 is CASTGTALSYNEQFF. CDR3 DNA sequence: TGTGCCAGTACGGGGACCGCCCTTTCCTACAATGAGCAGTTCTTC.

The V and J genes are TRBV7-9 and TRBJ1-4, with D tentatively TRBD1 (6 bases). The CDR3 extends over 18 amino acids. Germline V gene lookup returns CDR1 SEHNR and CDR2 FQNEAQ (reference sequence). V was pared by 3 bases and J by 7 bases, with 24 bases between. The CDR3 region has the DNA TGTGCCAGCAGCTTTAATTTAGTGGGACGGGGGCGAAGTGAAAAACTGTTTTTT. This translates into CASSFNLVGRGRSEKLFF.

V is TRBV28 and J is TRBJ2-3; D possibly matches TRBD1 or TRBD2 (5 bases each). This CDR3 comprises 16 residues. V lost 7 bases and J 2 bases, leaving 19 bases between the germline ends. Germline CDR1 is MDHEN and CDR2 is SYDVKM. As DNA, the CDR3 is TGTGCCAGCACCTCAACCAGGGACCAATTCACAGATACGCAGTATTTT. As protein: CASTSTRDQFTDTQYF.

This clonotype has only a few counts. The chain is built from TRBV6-5 and TRBJ2-1, with D perhaps TRBD1 (6 bases). CDR3 length: 14 amino acids. V gave up 3 bases and J gave up 3 bases, with 9 bases separating them. The germline V gene has CDR1 MNHEY and CDR2 SVGAGI. The CDR3 DNA reads as TGTGCCAGCAGTTATGGACAGAACTACAATGAGCAGTTCTTC. Protein product: CASSYGQNYNEQFF.

This clonotype showed up just a few times. The gene calls are TRBV6-5 and TRBJ2-1, with D hard to call. V lost 2 bases and J lost 0, with 17 bases in between. The CDR3 contains 18 residues. Germline CDR1 and CDR2: MNHEY and SVGAGI. CDR3 sequence: CASSYGSTSLSSYNEQFF. The CDR3 DNA sequence: TGTGCCAGCAGTTACGGGTCAACTTCTTTAAGCTCCTACAATGAGCAGTTCTTC.

This clonotype appeared a few times. The rearrangement joins TRBV27 to TRBJ1-1; D remains unclear. The CDR3 consists of 13 residues. In germline, CDR1 is MNHEY, CDR2 SMNVEV (reference sequence). Trimming pared 8 bases from V and 1 base from J, leaving 11 bases between. The DNA of the CDR3 is TGTGCCAGCGCTCTCGCGCGGAACACTGAAGCTTTCTTT. It encodes CASALARNTEAFF.

The chain recombines TRBV4-1 with TRBJ2-1; TRBD2 aligns across 14 bases. The J call may not be correct, given that the DNA end is closer to TRBJ2-7. CDR3 length equals 17 residues. CDR1 and CDR2 from the germline V gene are MGHRA and YSYEKL. The CDR3 here is CASSQGTSGRSYNEQYF. The CDR3 DNA sequence: TGCGCCAGCAGCCAAGGGACTAGCGGGAGGTCCTACAATGAGCAGTACTTC.

The CDR3 is CATSREWTDTQYF. DNA for the CDR3: TGTGCCACCAGCAGAGAATGGACAGATACGCAGTATTTT. The chain carries TRBV15 and TRBJ2-3; D is unclear. V lost 0 bases, J lost 3 bases, and 4 bases lay in between. This CDR3 comprises 13 residues. Germline V CDR1 and CDR2: LNHNV, YYDKDF (reference sequence).

This chain joins TRBV3-1 and TRBJ1-6; D gene unclear. The V end lost 0 bases, the J end lost 3 bases, and 3 bases lay between the germline ends. Germline CDR1 LGHDT, CDR2 YNNKEL (reference sequence). The CDR3 runs 14 residues. CDR3 loop: CASSQEHYNSPLHF. CDR3 bases: TGTGCCAGCAGCCAAGAGCACTATAATTCACCCCTCCACTTT.

The sample holds a few counts of this clonotype. The genes are TRBV30 and TRBJ1-5, with no clear D. V lost 0 bases and J 2 bases, leaving 8 bases between the germline ends. The CDR3 contains 14 residues. CDR1 GTSNPN and CDR2 SVGIG come from the germline V gene (reference sequence). CDR3 in amino acids: CAWSVWQGNQPQHF. The CDR3 DNA sequence: TGTGCCTGGAGTGTATGGCAGGGCAATCAGCCCCAGCATTTT.

This clonotype was picked up one time. One end of the junction does not line up with germline, which may come from a read error. The V call is TRBV14, the J call TRBJ2-1, with D uncertain. The CDR3 is 16 amino acids. Germline V CDR1 and CDR2: SGHDN, FVKESK. CDR3 in amino acids: CASSQERVVRTDERFF. DNA for the CDR3: TGTGCCAGCAGCCAAGAGAGAGTAGTAAGAACAGATGAGCGGTTCTTC.

Worth noting for this clonotype: This may arise from a read error, as a much more abundant clone is one base away. The chain uses TRBV10-3 and TRBJ1-1; the match to TRBD1 covers 9 bases. The CDR3 is made up of 15 amino acids. The V and J ends lost 5 bases and 1 base, in that order; junction bases with no gene match: 5. Germline V CDR1 and CDR2: ENHRY, SYGVKD. The CDR3 here is CAISPGTGPNTEAFF. The CDR3 region has the DNA TGTGCCATCAGTCCCGGGACAGGGCCGAACACTGAAGCTTTCTTT.

The rearrangement links TRBV6-2 or TRBV6-3 to TRBJ2-7; D is uncertain. CDR3 size: 14 residues. The V gene's germline CDR1 is MNHEY and CDR2 SVGEGT. Between the trimmed V and J ends, which lost 4 bases and 2 bases, there was a span of 12 bases. The CDR3 sequence: CASSWPSGPYEQYF. The CDR3 DNA reads TGTGCCAGCAGTTGGCCCTCCGGTCCCTACGAGCAGTACTTC.

The chain joins TRBV29-1 to TRBJ1-2; 8 positions match TRBD1. Trimming took 6 bases from V and 4 from J; bases not matched to a gene: 4. Germline V gene data show CDR1 as SQVTM and CDR2 as ANQGSEA. The CDR3 consists of 12 residues. CDR3 in DNA: TGCAGCGTACCGGGACAGGCCTATGGCTACACCTTC. The encoded protein is CSVPGQAYGYTF.

This clonotype was seen only a few times. The J gene is TRBJ2-7, the V gene TRBV6-1; D ambiguous. Deletions cut 6 bases from V and 3 bases from J, with 9 bases between. Per the germline V gene, CDR1 is MNHNS and CDR2 is SASEGT. This CDR3 has 12 residues. The DNA of the CDR3 is TGTGCCAGCAGGGAACCGTTCTACGAGCAGTACTTC. Protein product: CASREPFYEQYF.